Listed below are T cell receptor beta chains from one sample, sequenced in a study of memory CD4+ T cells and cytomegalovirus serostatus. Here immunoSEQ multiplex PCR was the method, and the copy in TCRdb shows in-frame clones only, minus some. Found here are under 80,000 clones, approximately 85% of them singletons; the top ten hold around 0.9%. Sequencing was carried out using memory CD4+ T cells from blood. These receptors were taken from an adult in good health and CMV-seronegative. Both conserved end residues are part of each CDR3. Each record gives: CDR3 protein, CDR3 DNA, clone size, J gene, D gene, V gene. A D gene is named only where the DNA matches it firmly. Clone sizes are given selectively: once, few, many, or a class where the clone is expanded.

CASSQDHRDREPQHF,TGCGCCAGCAGCCAGGATCACCGGGACAGAGAGCCCCAGCATTTT,.,TRBJ1-5,TRBD1,TRBV4-1
CASSWTGGTDTQYF,TGTGCCAGCAGCTGGACAGGGGGTACAGATACGCAGTATTTT,.,TRBJ2-3,TRBD1,TRBV7-9
CASSLYGNNEQYF,TGTGCCAGCAGTTTATACGGGAACAACGAGCAGTACTTC,.,TRBJ2-7,.,TRBV27
CASSLSRENTEAFF,TGTGCCAGCAGCTTATCTCGGGAGAACACTGAAGCTTTCTTT,.,TRBJ1-1,.,TRBV11-2
CASGSSAGTDTQYF,TGTGCCAGCGGTTCCAGTGCGGGCACAGATACGCAGTATTTT,.,TRBJ2-3,.,TRBV7-3
CASSLRDRDGELFF,TGCGCCAGCAGCCTCCGGGACAGGGACGGGGAGCTGTTTTTT,.,TRBJ2-2,TRBD1,TRBV4-1
CSAREEAEAFF,TGCAGTGCTAGAGAGGAGGCTGAAGCTTTCTTT,.,TRBJ1-1,.,TRBV20-1
CASSPDSNQPQHF,TGTGCCAGCTCACCGGACAGTAATCAGCCCCAGCATTTT,.,TRBJ1-5,.,TRBV18
CAWSVTRLGSLGANVLTF,TGTGCCTGGAGTGTAACCCGGCTCGGAAGTCTGGGGGCCAACGTCCTGACTTTC,.,TRBJ2-6,.,TRBV30
CASSPPRESQYGYTF,TGTGCCAGCAGCCCCCCGAGGGAGTCGCAGTATGGCTACACCTTC,once,TRBJ1-2,.,TRBV7-2
CASSPISGSTDTQYF,TGTGCCAGCAGCCCTATTAGCGGGAGCACAGATACGCAGTATTTT,.,TRBJ2-3,TRBD2,TRBV11-2
CAIRAGQGGNTEAFF,TGTGCCATCAGGGCCGGACAGGGTGGGAACACTGAAGCTTTCTTT,.,TRBJ1-1,TRBD1,TRBV10-3
CASSESLGRETQYF,TGTGCCAGCAGTGAATCCCTAGGGCGGGAGACCCAGTACTTC,.,TRBJ2-5,.,TRBV6-1
CASSAAQGYTGELFF,TGCGCCAGCAGTGCTGCCCAGGGATACACCGGGGAGCTGTTTTTT,once,TRBJ2-2,.,TRBV10-1
CASSLWTSGRAYEQYF,TGTGCCAGCAGTTTATGGACTAGCGGGAGGGCCTACGAGCAGTACTTT,.,TRBJ2-7,TRBD2,TRBV28